This T cell receptor beta chain stems from a study of blood T cell repertoires in COVID-19. Across the whole study: COVID-19 samples collected from the United States, Italy and Spain covered acute and convalescent phases.

Sequencing used immunoSEQ multiplex PCR; TCRdb keeps in-frame clones, though not all of them. The sample contains around 330,000 clones, roughly 85% of which appear only once. The CDR3 is made up of 14 amino acids. Germline V lookup: CDR1 LNHDA, CDR2 SQIVND (reference sequence). V was cut by 8 bases and J by 1 base, with 11 bases left in between. The chain employs TRBV19 and TRBJ2-2; no definite D call. Sequenced input: PBMCs or T cells enriched from blood (not recorded which). The receptor was isolated from a woman aged 30 to 39 who had been exposed to COVID-19. This CDR3 reads CASSSSGNTGELFF. The CDR3 coding sequence is TGTGCCAGTTCCTCCTCAGGGAACACCGGGGAGCTGTTTTTT.